The sequence of this T cell receptor (beta chain) was determined in a study of blood T cell repertoires in COVID-19. Study-level information: Sites in the United States, Italy and Spain provided acute and convalescent COVID-19 samples. PBMCs, B-cell-depleted T cells, or T cells were the source of the cDNA or gDNA that made up the material.

In the original workflow: The assay estimated nucleated cells by amplifying reference gene primers. Profiled with immunoSEQ multiplex PCR; TCRdb holds only in-frame clones, not every one. That table furnishes V, J and clone size, whereas the DNA furnished D and trimming. The profile covers some 400,000 clones, with about 90% appearing a single time and 10% taken by the ten largest. The V gene lost 7 bases and the J gene lost 4 bases, with 16 bases spanning the gap. In germline, CDR1 is MDHEN, CDR2 SYDVKM. The CDR3 is 14 residues long. Patients at the Seattle site were enrolled during active infection and followed longitudinally.

This sequence was found in a woman under 40 with COVID-19, enrolled during active disease. V gene TRBV28 combines with J gene TRBJ1-1; a possible D gene is TRBD1 (6 bases). Sequencing was carried out using peripheral blood. The CDR3 nucleotides are TGTGCCAGCAACGCCCAGGGGCTGAGCACTGAAGCTTTCTTT. Translation: CASNAQGLSTEAFF.